These T cell receptor beta chains were read from a single sample in a study of T cell responses to AZD1222 COVID-19 vaccine. Assay: immunoSEQ multiplex PCR; the TCRdb copy retains only in-frame clones and omits some. The table lists about 49,000 clones, 70% to 85% of them singletons. Sequenced material: peripheral blood, taken on day 0 of MenACWY control vaccination. These TCRs come from an adult in good health. Each CDR3 is given with its conserved first and last residue. Rows may omit the clone size; those that give it use once, few, many or a size class.

NA,TRBV29-1,CSVEGQVGGGQFF
NA,TRBV7-9,CASSLRQGGPGELFF
NA,TRBV11-2,CASSPRSYRGMGNTIYF
NA,TRBV28,CASSLPRGYGNTIYF
NA,TRBV2,CASSEVNPVPQYF
NA,TRBV5-1,CASSSQGDAIGYTF
once,TRBV9,CASSVGISGNEQFF
once,TRBV2,CASSTRQNSNQPQHF
NA,TRBV5-6,CASSLLRGSNQPQHF
NA,TRBV3-1/TRBV3-2,CASSGTVTNTGELFF
NA,TRBV2,CASSEDGTGNEQYF
NA,TRBV19,CASSEQGNYGYTF
once,TRBV19,CASSKGLAVSSYEQYF
NA,TRBV21-1,CASSSMGMNTEAFF
NA,TRBV27,CASSHYQGVGTEAFF
NA,TRBV11-2,CASSPTVSSGNTIYF
once,TRBV6-5,CAVRTGRNTEAFF
once,TRBV15,CATSRARGQLSGTIYF
NA,TRBV15,CATSRDRGNQPQHF
NA,TRBV5-1,CASSLGQRSHEQYF
NA,TRBV7-8,CASSTRDSSNEKLFF
NA,TRBV28,CASSTLRTSGNTDTQYF
NA,TRBV10-1,CASSESLTPPKQFF
NA,TRBV14,CASSPYRGRDTDTQYF
NA,TRBV4-2,CASSRNRENTEAFF
NA,TRBV18,CASSPNRDKNEQFF
NA,TRBV15,CATSREVSYNSPLHF
NA,TRBV6-5,CASSYEGLPNQPQHF
NA,TRBV27,CASSPRPGTGYTF
NA,TRBV28,CASSSGISNEQFF
once,TRBV30,CAWGLAGVTQYF
NA,TRBV11-2,CASSLPRVAFF
NA,TRBV5-1,CASSSQDREWTEAFF
NA,TRBV11-2,CASSLDRNTGLNYGYTF
few,TRBV4-1,CASSQILTGMNTEAFF
once,TRBV6-5,CASSQTDSNQPQHF
NA,TRBV30,CAWSGQGIRNQPQHF
NA,TRBV3-1/TRBV3-2,CASSQANHHLYGYTF
NA,TRBV4-1,CASSPRTVNEQFF
NA,TRBV2,CASSWDLNTEAFF
NA,TRBV5-8,CASSLMMETQYF
NA,TRBV15,CATSPRTGFHGYTF
NA,TRBV29-1,CSVKEGGPREQYF
NA,TRBV5-1,CASSSARSSGANVLTF
NA,TRBV11-2,CASTGLAGPYNEQFF
NA,TRBV18,CASSPGQYSYEQYF
NA,TRBV3-1/TRBV3-2,CASSPNDSGGYGYTF
NA,TRBV5-4,CASSPGPGWEETQYF
NA,TRBV19,CASGSPPGELFF
NA,TRBV7-2,CASSSGLAGGPSRTQYF
NA,TRBV9,CASSLQGASGETQYF
once,TRBV12-3/TRBV12-4,CASRYNEKLFF
NA,TRBV18,CASSPFGQNNEQFF
NA,TRBV4-2,CASSQVSGTSEKLFF
NA,TRBV30,CAWSGGTGGETDTQYF